Below, one TCR beta chain is given with its context. Antigen unknown. This CDR3 is 13 amino acids long. Trimming pared 4 bases from V and 8 bases from J, leaving 14 bases between. CDR1 and CDR2 (germline): LGHDT, YNNKEL (reference sequence). This specimen belongs to a study of metastatic and nonmetastatic thyroid tumors. Background on the study: Comparison of repertoires was carried out across blood and tumor or nodule tissue from malignant and benign thyroid patients.

Whole-study findings and limits: It was reportedly found that TCR beta diversity was significantly higher in malignant thyroid tumors than in benign nodules, a difference seen in both blood and tumor samples.

TCRdb re-called the PCR reads with MiXCR. The sample contains about 70,000 clones, roughly 18% of which appear only once. Patients had received no treatment of any kind before thyroid surgery. Sequenced: blood. This rearrangement joins TRBV3-1 to TRBJ1-1; unclear D gene. This TCR was recovered from a female donor with papillary thyroid cancer or a benign thyroid nodule (not recorded which). Some clones in this sample may be carry-over from other donors' samples. CDR3 region: CASSLGYLYEAFF. The CDR3 nucleotides read TGTGCCAGCAGCCTGGGATACCTATACGAAGCTTTCTTT.